This T cell receptor beta chain emerged from a study of cytomegalovirus exposure and HLA in healthy donors (dated by TCRdb to 2016 to 2017). Looking at the study overall: According to an earlier analysis of around 600 of the donors, about 180 million T cells yielded over 90 million unique TCR beta sequences and approximately 280 Gb of sequence data. About 310 gigabases of sequencing data and approximately 85 million unique TCR sequences were included in an early release covering under 650 HLA-typed donors. Of the approximately 400 genotyped donors, approximately 81% were placed in the genetic ancestry cluster associated with self-reported Caucasian donors. The study aimed to test whether cataloging public T cell receptors could reveal signatures of past pathogen exposure. The study profiled the T cell repertoires of 500 to 800 subjects by immunosequencing and related them to cytomegalovirus serostatus. In addition to the first cohort of approximately 650 subjects, a separate validation cohort of 130 or so different subjects was used. High-throughput TCR immunosequencing, statistical association of individual TCRs with disease status, and machine learning were combined to predict cytomegalovirus infection status. A later analysis re-examined previously published TCR beta repertoires from around 670 donors and added high-resolution HLA genotyping to investigate patterns of TCR occurrence. Rather than drawing on any new phenotypic data, the later analysis identified candidate immune exposures from TCR beta sequences and the way those sequences occurred across donors. An earlier analysis of some 600 of the donors applied high-throughput TCR beta sequencing to assess whether each TCR beta V gene segment acted as functional or pseudogenic. Alongside the repertoire data, information on donor age, sex, ethnicity and CMV serostatus was compiled. A later genetic analysis took genome-wide SNP genotypes for about 60% of the roughly 670 donors and used that subset as a discovery cohort. Every repertoire in the discovery cohort had been generated on one and the same sequencing platform. HLA typing included class I and class II loci at four-digit resolution. The number of donors typed differed by locus, with 629-630 for A, B, C, DRB1 and DQB1, around 500 for DQA1, 600 to 610 for DPA1, and some 450 for DPB1. Four to six DR-DQ haplotypes were handled as single units for association and clustering, since linkage in the cohort was strong. Among around 400 genotyped donors of the cohort, an average of about 220,000 unique TCR beta nucleotide sequences was sequenced per donor, of which roughly 18% were non-productive. The full study reports these points: A later analysis reported that several top co-occurrence clusters appeared linked to parvovirus B19, influenza, CMV and Epstein-Barr virus. In a later analysis, TCR association rates were found to vary across HLA loci, with the most associated TCRs seen for DRB1 alleles and the fewest for HLA-C alleles. Specific HLA alleles were associated with over 15,000 TCR beta sequences at a false discovery rate of 0.05 in a later analysis. The classifier was reported to diagnose cytomegalovirus status with high specificity and sensitivity in both the original and validation cohorts. In this cohort, only TCR beta chains were sequenced, and detectable features were limited by the absence of alpha or paired-chain data. A group of highly shared sequence variants was considered likely to be a technical artifact of the sequencing pipeline. In a later analysis, most CMV-associated TCR beta chains were found to appear HLA-restricted, with HLA associations seemingly driven largely by CMV exposure. Because HLA typing was unavailable for some donors at each locus, only the typed subset was used in association tests. CMV serostatus was the only immune exposure information available for the cohort. The authors suggested that the approach could potentially be extended to other disease states and immunological phenotypes. When HLA alleles, especially DR and DQ, strongly co-occurred, TCR associations were difficult to assign to individual alleles. Most TCR sequences were seen in very few donors, while some public TCRs were found in many individuals. An earlier analysis of around 600 of the donors showed that most TCR beta V segments appeared in productive rearrangements either about 87% or about 30% of the time, which broadly matched IMGT annotations. Sequencing depth was assumed to be roughly uniform across donors in the presence/absence analyses, though that assumption may not hold. Correlated functional status among segregating V segments might be attributable to linkage disequilibrium, but an unknown experimental factor could not be ruled out. In a later genetic analysis, a missense DCLRE1C variant was associated with V-gene and J-gene trimming of TCR beta chains, and the association was replicated in an independent cohort. Compared with equally common non-associated chains, HLA-associated TCR beta chains in a later analysis were more clonally expanded and had lower generation probabilities. In vitro tests confirmed that a few of the cytomegalovirus-associated TCR beta chains recognize cytomegalovirus antigens. Fewer than 20 rarely observed V segments, including chromosome 9 orphons, were excluded from the earlier analysis of about 500 of the donors because counts were too low. A further reported finding was that TCR beta sequences accurately predicted the HLA-A and HLA-B alleles for most subjects in the first cohort. Compared with the roughly 670-donor mean, donors in an Asian-associated ancestry cluster had fewer N-insertions in productive TCRs, according to a later genetic analysis. The study listed 164 TCR beta chains as associated with cytomegalovirus. The 87-base-pair reads could not distinguish some IMGT-functional V segments, including TRBV6-2 and TRBV6-3, so those segments were excluded.

This clone was counted only a few times. What this receptor recognizes is not known. No much larger clonotype is one base removed from it; base qualities were not supplied. The library came from the immunoSEQ multiplex PCR assay. For the multiplex PCR, a mixture combining 60 forward primers for TCR Vbeta segments and 13 reverse primers for TCR Jbeta segments was used. A multiplex PCR assay on genomic DNA amplified the CDR3 region of rearranged TCR beta genes. The amplified TCR beta libraries were sequenced on the Illumina HiSeq System as 87-base-pair reads. The authors processed their data as follows. A later analysis tallied around 82 million unique TCR beta chains across the 700 or so repertoires, and about 12 million of those chains were shared by two or more donors. A nearest-neighbor algorithm error-corrected the raw reads and collapsed the reads into unique sequences, merging closely related sequences to remove PCR and sequencing errors. Alignment of CDR3 sequences to IMGT reference sequences was used to assign V, D and J gene segments. For a sequence to be retained, a match of at least six nucleotides to both a V gene segment and a J gene segment was required. Rearrangements were called productive when the CDR3 lacked stop codons and stayed in frame with V and J; all others were non-productive. CDR3 was defined by IMGT convention, running from the second conserved V-encoded cysteine to the conserved J-encoded phenylalanine. The earlier analysis of about 530 of the donors excluded any sequence lacking an unambiguous match to a single V gene segment. In an earlier analysis of 587 of the donors, V segments were called functional above 56.7% productive rearrangements and were called segregating when the between-donor standard deviation exceeded 5%. To diagnose cytomegalovirus status from the catalog of TCR beta chain sequences, a statistical classification framework was built. V and J gene assignment, in a later analysis, came from comparing TCR nucleotide sequences with IMGT/GENE-DB human TR gene sequences. In a later analysis, CDR3 sequences and most-parsimonious VDJ recombination scenarios were assigned using the TCRdist pipeline. In a later analysis, every TCR beta chain was defined by the combination of its CDR3 amino acid sequence and its V-gene family, and reads without a unique V-gene family were dropped. In a later analysis, fewer than 600 highly shared, low-generation-probability nucleotide sequences were removed to address suspected cross-contamination and a sequencing artifact. A later analysis calculated a clonal expansion index for each public chain from normalized within-repertoire ranks of inferred template counts. In a later analysis, generation probabilities were computed using a VDJ recombination model fitted to out-of-frame rearrangements, and the results were checked against IGoR. A later analysis scored TCR-TCR, TCR-HLA and TCR-CMV co-occurrence with hypergeometric tests, applying a repertoire-size bias correction to TCR pairs. False discovery rates were estimated in a later analysis by permuting HLA or CMV assignments 20 times. In a later analysis, co-occurring TCRs were grouped using DBSCAN, with TCRdist sequence similarity added in when clustering inside HLA-allele-positive subsets. Co-occurrence clustering excluded repertoires with fewer than 30,000 or more than 120,000 public chains, plus five with anomalous nucleotide sharing. Imported from immuneACCESS, the table was reduced by TCRdb to in-frame sequences with V and J called. These copies leave out some clones; in studies compared against another copy, an unresolved V gene accounts for under half, and the cause of the remainder is not known. V and J calls and clone size are as listed in that table; D and trimming were resolved from the DNA. The sample data list under 200,000 clones, and 76% of these were observed just once. The ten top clones hold 0.6% to 0.95% of the sample.

The cohort comprised some 700 healthy bone marrow donors. Cohort members were all nominally healthy when sampled, although unrecorded immune exposures were likely present. The donor was CMV seronegative and belonged to the group of 352 seronegative cohort members. A peripheral blood sample was provided by each donor, and peripheral blood mononuclear cells were used for TCR beta sequencing. The Qiagen DNeasy Blood Extraction Kit was used to extract genomic DNA from the blood cell samples. Reading the germline V gene (reference sequence) gives CDR1 MNHEY and CDR2 SMNVEV. The CDR3 numbers 14 residues from cysteine through phenylalanine. Only the CDR3 part of the read is kept: 42 bases, read in frame from the first base. V gives up 4 bases and J gives up 2 bases, and the segment between their germline ends measures 11 bases.

The clonotype was recovered from a female donor in good health and CMV-seronegative. The sequencing sample was made of PBMCs. The rearrangement combines TRBV27 with TRBJ1-2; the D gene is not confidently resolved. The sequenced DNA is TGTGCCAGCAGTTCATTGACACGAAACTATGGCTACACCTTC. Translation gives CASSSLTRNYGYTF.